A single sample is the source of the 21 T cell receptor beta chains below, sequenced in a study of shared clonotypes between healthy human individuals. Sequencing used immunoSEQ multiplex PCR; TCRdb keeps in-frame clones, though not all of them. Counted here are some 1,100,000 clones, approximately 80% occurring once; the ten biggest clones make up more than 0.5%. Material for sequencing was memory CD4+ T cells from PBMCs. Subset reported: CD45RA-negative fraction. Receptors were obtained from a young man in good health. Some clones in this sample may be carry-over from other donors' samples.

Comments on this clone: Other DNA variants within this sample encode the same CDR3. The chain links TRBV5-4 to TRBJ1-3; D unresolved. The V and J ends lost 2 bases and 0 bases respectively, with 6 bases between them. This CDR3 spans 14 amino acids. The germline CDR1 and CDR2 sequences are SGHNT and YYREEE (reference sequence). CDR3 sequence reads: CASSLSSSGNTIYF. CDR3 nucleotide sequence: TGTGCCAGCAGCTTATCTAGCTCTGGAAACACCATATATTTT.

The rearrangement joins TRBV7-9 to TRBJ1-2; possibly TRBD1 for D (5 bases). The CDR3 loop spans 13 amino acids. Per the germline V gene, CDR1 is SEHNR and CDR2 is FQNEAQ (reference sequence). Trimming left V 5 bases short and J 3 bases short, with 10 bases between. CDR3 nucleotide sequence: TGTGCCAGCAGCCGGGGGACGGACTATGGCTACACCTTC. Translated, it gives CASSRGTDYGYTF.

The chain employs TRBV7-2 and TRBJ1-1; 9 bases align to TRBD1. Germline V lookup: CDR1 SGHTA, CDR2 FQGNSA. The CDR3 has 14 residues. V lost 5 bases to trimming and J lost 5 bases; unmatched junction nucleotides: 6. The DNA of the CDR3 is TGTGCCAGCAGCCCCGACAGGGGGTGGACTGAAGCTTTCTTT. Protein sequence: CASSPDRGWTEAFF. The entire variable domain, with the rest obtained from reference TRBV7-2 and TRBJ1-1, is as follows: GAGVSQSPSNKVTEKGKDVELRCDPISGHTALYWYRQSLGQGLEFLIYFQGNSAPDKSGLPSDRFSAERTGGSVSTLTIQRTQQEDSAVYLCASSPDRGWTEAFFGQGTRLTVV.

The genes are TRBV20-1 and TRBJ2-1, with a possible D match to TRBD2 (5 bases). The CDR3 totals 11 residues. Germline V gene lookup returns CDR1 DFQATT and CDR2 SNEGSKA (reference sequence). With 1 base removed from V and 8 bases from J, the gap between germline ends came to 6 bases. The CDR3 DNA is TGCAGTGCTAGAGCGGGGTATGAGCAGTTCTTC. Residues: CSARAGYEQFF.

This CDR3 is CASRGGMVGYGYTF. The CDR3, as DNA: TGTGCCAGCCGCGGGGGGATGGTTGGCTATGGCTACACCTTC. V usage is TRBV6-5 and J usage is TRBJ1-2, with D maybe TRBD1 (5 bases). Germline lookup yields CDR1 MNHEY and CDR2 SVGAGI. CDR3 length: 14 residues. With 8 bases removed from V and 4 bases from J, the gap between germline ends came to 17 bases.

As concerns this clone: The identical CDR3 is also encoded by other nucleotide sequences in the sample. The chain is built from TRBV15 and TRBJ2-3; no definite D call. Per germline, CDR1 LNHNV and CDR2 YYDKDF (reference sequence). V lost 0 bases and J lost 2, with 6 bases in between. The CDR3 covers 14 residues. The DNA for the CDR3 is TGTGCCACCAGCAGAGATTCTTCCACAGATACGCAGTATTTT. Amino acids: CATSRDSSTDTQYF.

With respect to this clone: Relative to the germline gene, one junction end is altered; a read error may explain this. The chain employs TRBV6-1 and TRBJ2-2; 13 bases map to TRBD2. Looked up from germline, CDR1 is MNHNS and CDR2 is SASEGT. This CDR3 spans 19 amino acids. CDR3 amino acids: CASSEDPILAGGPSGELFF. CDR3 in DNA: TGTGCCAGCAGCGAAGACCCTATACTAGCGGGAGGGCCGAGCGGGGAGCTGTTTTTT.

V and J are TRBV28 and TRBJ2-7, with D perhaps TRBD1 (5 bases). The CDR3 sequence is 15 residues long. CDR1 and CDR2 from the germline V gene are MDHEN and SYDVKM. Trimming shortened V by 4 bases and J by 1 base, and 14 bases separated the two germline ends. CDR3 in DNA: TGTGCCAGCAGTTCGCCGGGCAGGGTGTCCTACGAGCAGTACTTC. Translated, it gives CASSSPGRVSYEQYF.

The chain combines TRBV5-1 with TRBJ1-4; TRBD1 matches 8 bases. The CDR3 extends over 14 amino acids. The V gene's germline CDR1 is SGHRS and CDR2 YFSETQ. V lost 3 bases, J lost 5 bases, and 3 bases stayed unmatched. The CDR3, as DNA: TGCGCCAGCAGCTACCGGGACAGGAATGAAAAACTGTTTTTT. It is translated as CASSYRDRNEKLFF.

J is TRBJ2-3 and V is TRBV10-3; TRBD2 matches 7 bases. The CDR3 is made up of 18 amino acids. Germline CDR1 and CDR2: ENHRY and SYGVKD. Germline trimming cut 4 bases from V and 0 bases from J; bases unmatched to any gene: 13. CDR3 DNA: TGTGCCATCAGTGGAAGAAAGGCTAGCGGCACTAGCACAGATACGCAGTATTTT. It specifies CAISGRKASGTSTDTQYF.

A remark on this clone: In the same sample, other DNA sequences code for this CDR3. The chain employs TRBV28 and TRBJ2-5; D is undetermined. CDR1 MDHEN and CDR2 SYDVKM come from the germline V gene. There are 13 residues in the CDR3. V was clipped by 5 bases and J by 2 bases, with 9 bases between them. The CDR3 protein is CASSLPGQETQYF. The CDR3 nucleotides read TGTGCCAGCAGTCTACCTGGGCAAGAGACCCAGTACTTC.

The chain combines TRBV29-1 with TRBJ2-1, with D unresolved. Germline CDR1 is SQVTM and CDR2 is ANQGSEA. The V end lost 4 bases, the J end lost 0 bases, and 7 bases lay between the germline ends. The CDR3 extends over 13 amino acids. CDR3 bases: TGCAGCGTTGGACTCCCCTCCTACAATGAGCAGTTCTTC. Translating gives CSVGLPSYNEQFF.

The genes are TRBV18 and TRBJ2-7; D is possibly TRBD1 (5 bases). The CDR3 spans 16 residues. The ends were cut back, 3 bases at V and 4 bases at J, with 19 bases in the middle. Germline values: CDR1 KGHSH, CDR2 LQKENI. The CDR3 DNA follows: TGTGCCAGCTCACCCCTAACAGGTCGCCTCGGGTACGAGCAGTACTTC. Translation gives CASSPLTGRLGYEQYF.

The chain joins TRBV10-3 to TRBJ2-7, with 7 bases lining up with TRBD1. Germline V gene data show CDR1 as ENHRY and CDR2 as SYGVKD. The CDR3 is 15 residues long. V lost 10 bases and J lost 2; bases outside the gene matches: 14. The CDR3 protein is CATGGAGTLTYEQYF. CDR3 sequence (DNA): TGTGCCACAGGGGGAGCCGGGACCCTTACCTACGAGCAGTACTTC.

The V call is TRBV6-5, the J call TRBJ2-7; TRBD1 matches at 11 bases. The germline CDR1 and CDR2 sequences are MNHEY and SVGAGI. The CDR3 covers 14 residues. The junction had 4 bases not matched to a gene; V was cut back by 6 bases and J by 3 bases. The CDR3 DNA follows: TGTGCCAGCAGATTTGGGACAGGGGGCTACGAGCAGTACTTC. Its translation is CASRFGTGGYEQYF.

With regard to this clone: Other DNA sequences within the sample encode an identical CDR3. The chain combines TRBV5-1 with TRBJ2-7, with 10 nucleotides matching TRBD1. Germline CDR1 is SGHRS and CDR2 is YFSETQ. The CDR3 is 13 amino acids. The junction had 4 bases not matched to a gene; V was cut back by 5 bases and J by 5 bases. The CDR3 region is CASRPGTGDEQYF. The CDR3 nucleotides are TGCGCCAGCAGACCCGGGACAGGGGACGAGCAGTACTTC. The variable domain in full, completed from reference TRBV5-1 and TRBJ2-7, reads KAGVTQTPRYLIKTRGQQVTLSCSPISGHRSVSWYQQTPGQGLQFLFEYFSETQRNKGNFPGRFSGRQFSNSRSEMNVSTLELGDSALYLCASRPGTGDEQYFGPGTRLTVT.

The V and J genes are TRBV5-4 and TRBJ2-5; D perhaps matches TRBD2 (7 bases). The CDR3 runs to 17 residues. Germline assignment: CDR1 SGHNT and CDR2 YYREEE (reference sequence). V was shortened by 5 bases and J by 3 bases, with 23 bases between the two germline ends. DNA of the CDR3: TGTGCCAGCAGTCAGGGGCCAGCGGGGTCCCCCGAAGAGACCCAGTACTTC. Protein product: CASSQGPAGSPEETQYF. The variable domain in full, completed from reference TRBV5-4 and TRBJ2-5, reads ETGVTQSPTHLIKTRGQQVTLRCSSQSGHNTVSWYQQALGQGPQFIFQYYREEENGRGNFPPRFSGLQFPNYSSELNVNALELDDSALYLCASSQGPAGSPEETQYFGPGTRLLVL.

The V gene is TRBV6-1, the J gene TRBJ2-7; D might be TRBD2 (6 bases). Germline CDR1 MNHNS, CDR2 SASEGT. This CDR3 has 15 residues. V shed 6 bases and J shed 2 bases, with 17 bases lying between them. This CDR3 is CASSGLARNTYEQYF. The CDR3 DNA reads as TGTGCCAGCAGCGGCCTAGCGAGAAACACCTACGAGCAGTACTTC.

J is TRBJ2-2 and V is TRBV5-1; 11 positions agree with TRBD2. J lost 4 bases, V lost 4 bases, and 6 bases had no gene match. The CDR3 is 16 amino acids. CDR1 and CDR2 (germline): SGHRS, YFSETQ. The CDR3 is CASSPGTSGRTGELFF. Written as DNA, the CDR3 is TGCGCCAGCAGCCCCGGGACTAGCGGACGCACCGGGGAGCTGTTTTTT.

This clone was counted a single time. The rearrangement uses TRBV5-1 and TRBJ2-2; 9 bases are shared with TRBD1. The germline V gene has CDR1 SGHRS and CDR2 YFSETQ. V was pared by 5 bases and J by 5 bases, with 7 bases of the junction left unmatched. This CDR3 is built from 15 residues. CDR3 coding DNA: TGCGCCAGCAGAAAAGCACAGGGGGCGACCGGGGAGCTGTTTTTT. Translating gives CASRKAQGATGELFF.

This chain links TRBV18 with TRBJ1-4; 9 positions agree with TRBD1. Germline assignment: CDR1 KGHSH and CDR2 LQKENI. V shed 8 bases, J shed 8 bases, and the junction held 6 bases outside the gene matches. This CDR3 spans 13 amino acids. CDR3 amino acids: CASRDRAEEKLFF. CDR3 nucleotides: TGTGCCAGCCGGGACAGGGCCGAGGAAAAACTGTTTTTT.